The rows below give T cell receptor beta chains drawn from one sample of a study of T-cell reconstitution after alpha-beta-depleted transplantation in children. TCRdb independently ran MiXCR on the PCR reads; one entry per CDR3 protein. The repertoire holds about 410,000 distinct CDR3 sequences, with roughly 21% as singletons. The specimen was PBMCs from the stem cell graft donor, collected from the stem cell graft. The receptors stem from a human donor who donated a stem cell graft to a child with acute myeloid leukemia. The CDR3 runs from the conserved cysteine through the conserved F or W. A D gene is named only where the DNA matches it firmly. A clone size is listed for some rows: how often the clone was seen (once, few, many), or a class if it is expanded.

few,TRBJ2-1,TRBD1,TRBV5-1,CASSPDREYNNEQFF,TGCGCCAGCAGCCCGGACAGGGAGTATAACAATGAGCAGTTCTTC
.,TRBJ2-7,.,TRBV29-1,CSVARGGQSYEQYF,TGCAGCGTTGCTAGGGGAGGACAGTCCTACGAGCAGTACTTC
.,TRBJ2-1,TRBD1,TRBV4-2,CASSQVGTGGLRDYNEQFF,TGTGCCAGCAGCCAAGTGGGGACAGGGGGGTTAAGGGACTACAATGAGCAGTTCTTC
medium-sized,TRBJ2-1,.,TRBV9,CASSIGSSYNEQFF,TGTGCCAGCAGCATAGGGAGCTCCTACAATGAGCAGTTCTTC
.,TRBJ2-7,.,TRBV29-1,CSVSTGSSYEQYF,TGCAGCGTTTCGACAGGTTCGTCCTACGAGCAGTACTTC
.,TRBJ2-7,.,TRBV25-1,CASSEGTPEQYF,TGTGCCAGCAGTGAAGGGACCCCCGAGCAGTACTTC
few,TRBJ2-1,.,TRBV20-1,CSASAGYNEQFF,TGCAGTGCTAGCGCCGGGTACAATGAGCAGTTCTTC
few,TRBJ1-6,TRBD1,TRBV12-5,CASGLEVGGENSPLHF,TGTGCTAGTGGTTTGGAGGTAGGGGGCGAAAATTCACCCCTCCACTTT
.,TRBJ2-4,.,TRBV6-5,CATVLRGRQYF,TGTGCCACAGTGCTGAGAGGAAGACAGTACTTC
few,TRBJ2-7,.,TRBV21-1,CASSKEGISSYEQYF,TGTGCCAGCAGCAAAGAAGGGATAAGCTCCTACGAGCAGTACTTC
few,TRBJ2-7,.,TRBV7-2,CASSLVMREQYF,TGTGCCAGCAGCTTAGTGATGCGGGAGCAGTACTTC
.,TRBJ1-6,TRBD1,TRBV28,CASSPLPSGQLDSPLHF,TGTGCCAGCAGCCCCTTACCTTCGGGACAGTTGGATTCACCCCTCCACTTT
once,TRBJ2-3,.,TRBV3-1,CASSHASAGDSADTQYF,TGTGCCAGCAGCCACGCTTCGGCAGGGGATTCCGCAGATACGCAGTATTTT
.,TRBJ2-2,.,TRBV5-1,CASEVEGARTGELFF,TGCGCCAGCGAAGTGGAGGGGGCTCGGACCGGGGAGCTGTTTTTT
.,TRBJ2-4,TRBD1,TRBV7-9,CASARGQGAENIQYF,TGTGCCAGCGCCCGGGGACAGGGGGCGGAAAACATTCAGTACTTC
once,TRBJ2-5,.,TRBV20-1,CCAPERVGLPVVETQYF,TGCTGTGCTCCCGAGAGGGTCGGACTACCCGTCGTGGAGACCCAGTACTTC
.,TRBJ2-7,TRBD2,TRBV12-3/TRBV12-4,CASGATSGAYEQYF,TGTGCCAGCGGTGCAACTAGCGGGGCTTACGAGCAGTACTTC
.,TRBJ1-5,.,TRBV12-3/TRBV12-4,CASGQFGDQPQHF,TGTGCCAGCGGACAGTTCGGAGATCAGCCCCAGCATTTT
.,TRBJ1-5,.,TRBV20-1,CSAPDPFPGGNQPQHF,TGCAGTGCCCCAGACCCGTTCCCAGGGGGCAATCAGCCCCAGCATTTT
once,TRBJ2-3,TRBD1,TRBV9,CASSLKTGLEKDTQYF,TGTGCCAGCAGCTTAAAGACAGGGTTGGAGAAAGATACGCAGTATTTT
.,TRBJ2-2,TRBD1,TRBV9,CASSPKWDRAGTGELFF,TGTGCCAGCAGCCCGAAATGGGACAGGGCTGGCACCGGGGAGCTGTTTTTT
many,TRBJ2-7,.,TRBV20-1,CSARGGGQSEQYF,TGCAGTGCTAGAGGGGGGGGGCAAAGCGAGCAGTACTTC
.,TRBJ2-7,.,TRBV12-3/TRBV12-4,CASSRDWYEQYF,TGTGCCAGCAGTCGAGACTGGTACGAGCAGTACTTC
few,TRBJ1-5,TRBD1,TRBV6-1,CASSGPGQGNQPQHF,TGTGCCAGCAGTGGCCCGGGACAGGGTAATCAGCCCCAGCATTTT
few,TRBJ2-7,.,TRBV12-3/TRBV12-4,CASSFRRQGGEQYF,TGTGCCAGCAGTTTCCGTCGGCAGGGGGGAGAGCAGTACTTC
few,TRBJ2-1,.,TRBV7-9,CASSLPRTDHEQFF,TGTGCCAGCAGCTTACCCCGGACAGACCATGAGCAGTTCTTC
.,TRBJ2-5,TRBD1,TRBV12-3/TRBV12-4,CASSLAGQGAVTQYF,TGTGCCAGCAGTTTAGCTGGACAGGGGGCTGTGACCCAGTACTTC
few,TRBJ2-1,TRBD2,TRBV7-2,CASSPQAGGPPYNEQFF,TGTGCCAGCAGCCCCCAAGCGGGAGGGCCGCCCTACAATGAGCAGTTCTTC
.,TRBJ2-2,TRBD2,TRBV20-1,CSARGLAGGLDTGELFF,TGCAGTGCTAGAGGGCTAGCGGGAGGGTTGGACACCGGGGAGCTGTTTTTT
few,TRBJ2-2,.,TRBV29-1,CSVEGGTGELFF,TGCAGCGTTGAAGGAGGGACCGGGGAGCTGTTTTTT
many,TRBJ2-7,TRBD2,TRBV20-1,CSARVASGTYEQYF,TGCAGTGCTAGAGTGGCTAGCGGAACCTACGAGCAGTACTTC
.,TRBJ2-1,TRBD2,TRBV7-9,CASRTSGAYNEQFF,TGTGCCAGCAGGACTAGCGGGGCCTACAATGAGCAGTTCTTC
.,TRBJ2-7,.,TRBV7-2,CASSSGDSYYEQYF,TGTGCCAGCAGCTCCGGCGACAGTTACTACGAGCAGTACTTC
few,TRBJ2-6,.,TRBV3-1,CASSQEMVPSGANVLTF,TGTGCCAGCAGCCAAGAAATGGTCCCCTCTGGGGCCAACGTCCTGACTTTC
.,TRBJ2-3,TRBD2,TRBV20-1,CSSGTSGIGDTQYF,TGCAGTTCCGGGACTAGCGGGATAGGAGATACGCAGTATTTT
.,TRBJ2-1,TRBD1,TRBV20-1,CCAREPLDRGKNEQFF,TGCTGTGCTAGAGAACCTCTGGACAGGGGCAAGAATGAGCAGTTCTTC
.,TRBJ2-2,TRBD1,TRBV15,CATSTRQGFTGELFF,TGTGCCACCAGCACCCGACAGGGGTTCACCGGGGAGCTGTTTTTT
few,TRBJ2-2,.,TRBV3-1,CASSQSNTGELFF,TGTGCCAGCAGCCAGAGTAACACCGGGGAGCTGTTTTTT
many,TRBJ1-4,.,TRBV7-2,CASSLEHNEKLFF,TGTGCCAGCAGCTTAGAACATAATGAAAAACTGTTTTTT
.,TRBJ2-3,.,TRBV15,CATSRGLTDLTQYF,TGTGCCACCAGCAGAGGCCTGACTGACCTTACGCAGTATTTT
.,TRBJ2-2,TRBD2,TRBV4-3,CASSQDTAGGPTGTGELFF,TGCGCCAGCAGCCAAGATACAGCGGGAGGGCCTACGGGGACCGGGGAGCTGTTTTTT
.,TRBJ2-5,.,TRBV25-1,CASLQETQYF,TGTGCCAGTCTCCAAGAGACCCAGTACTTC
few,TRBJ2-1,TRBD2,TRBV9,CASSAGRISYNEQFF,TGTGCCAGCAGCGCCGGGAGGATCTCCTACAATGAGCAGTTCTTC
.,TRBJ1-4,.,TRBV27,CASSLTASNEKLFF,TGTGCCAGCAGTTTGACTGCTTCTAATGAAAAACTGTTTTTT
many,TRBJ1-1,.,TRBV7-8,CASSAVGTEAFF,TGTGCCAGCAGCGCCGTGGGCACTGAAGCTTTCTTT
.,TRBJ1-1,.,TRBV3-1,CASSQEPGGTEAFF,TGTGCCAGCAGCCAAGAACCAGGAGGTACTGAAGCTTTCTTT
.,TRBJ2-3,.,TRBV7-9,CASSAPGGRDTQYF,TGTGCCAGCAGCGCCCCCGGGGGGCGGGATACGCAGTATTTT
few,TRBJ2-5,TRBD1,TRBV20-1,CSAPRTGSETQYF,TGCAGTGCTCCCCGGACAGGTTCAGAGACCCAGTACTTC
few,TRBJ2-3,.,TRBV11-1,CASSLSPGGSASTDTQYF,TGTGCCAGCAGCTTATCCCCGGGGGGCTCAGCTAGCACAGATACGCAGTATTTT
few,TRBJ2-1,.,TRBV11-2,CASSKIGLAYNEQFF,TGTGCCAGCAGCAAAATCGGGTTAGCCTACAATGAGCAGTTCTTC
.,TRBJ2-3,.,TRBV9,CASSVARTATDTQYF,TGTGCCAGCAGCGTAGCTAGGACCGCCACAGATACGCAGTATTTT
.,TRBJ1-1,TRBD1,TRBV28,CASSPPRGQGYLRTEAFF,TGTGCCAGCAGCCCCCCAAGGGGACAGGGTTATCTTCGGACTGAAGCTTTCTTT
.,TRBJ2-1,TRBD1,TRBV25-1,CASSERPGQGYNEQFF,TGTGCCAGCAGTGAACGGCCGGGACAGGGATACAATGAGCAGTTCTTC
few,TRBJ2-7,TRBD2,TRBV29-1,CSVGGLAGLYEQYF,TGCAGCGTTGGGGGACTAGCGGGACTATACGAGCAGTACTTC
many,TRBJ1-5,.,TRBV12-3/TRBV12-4,CASIDSNQPQHF,TGTGCCAGCATTGATAGCAATCAGCCCCAGCATTTT